This T cell receptor (beta chain) appears in the sequencing data of a study of shared clonotypes between healthy human individuals (dated by TCRdb to about 2020). Background for the entire study: Two women and a few men aged 18 to 49 years were included in the cohort. Libraries were prepared and TCR repertoires were sequenced by different laboratories using diverse techniques, in order to increase sequencing depth and limit assay-specific biases. Each donor's leukapheresis produced roughly between about 0.8 and 8.9 billion PBMCs. Blood TCR repertoires of a handful of healthy adults were deeply sequenced to estimate repertoire size and the extent of clonotype sharing between individuals. The study at large found these results: Sampling was limited to blood, and TCR repertoires in tissue likely differ from TCR repertoires in blood. Based on pairwise subsampling, the degree of clonotype sharing among donors was expected to be affected by sequencing depth. The genetic and exposure-history diversity represented was limited by the small number of donors.

TCR CDR3 regions were amplified from genomic DNA by multiplex PCR using the deep immunoSEQ assay. Extracted genomic DNA from each cell subset was distributed evenly across all wells of several immunoSEQ 96-well plates, and each plate was treated as a replicate. For unsorted PBMC, each replicate PCR was loaded with roughly 0.3 ug genomic DNA, equivalent to about 33,000 T cell genomes. Genomic DNA from unsorted PBMC was sequenced over ten immunoSEQ deep assay plates. Purified libraries were measured with a Qubit 3.0 fluorometer, size-checked on a Bioanalyzer 2100, and measured again with the KAPA Library Quantification kit. Every immunoSEQ 96-well plate was sequenced on a separate single-read 150-cycle Illumina NextSeq 550 flow cell. The authors' pipeline ran thus. Because the immunoSEQ output held only junctional sequences and lacked quality scores, the filtering could not match the filtering applied to full-length reads. To assign V/J genes and CDR3, sequences were annotated using PyIR, a Python wrapper for IgBLAST v1.9, with IMGT germline references. Reads were removed for weak V/J assignments (E-value above 1e-6), missing CDR3, stop codons, out-of-frame junctions, or ambiguous translated residues. V3J clonotypes were defined as sequences sharing the same inferred V gene, J gene, and CDR3 amino acid sequence. Percentage overlap between repertoires was computed as shared unique clonotypes divided by the size of the smaller repertoire. Repertoire richness was assessed with RTK rarefaction, the Chao1 estimator, and Recon v2.1 estimates of unobserved clonotypes. Not all clones reach the TCRdb copy of this immuneACCESS table, which keeps in-frame sequences only. Checked studies attribute under half of the gap to unresolved V genes and leave the rest unexplained. Clone size and the V and J calls come from that table; the DNA yielded D and trimming. This sample comprises 450,000 to 500,000 clones, over 70% of them detected only once. The top ten hold roughly 13% of the sample.

A word on this clone: This receptor's antigen is unknown. Base qualities are not recorded, but no much larger clone differs from it by a single base.

Healthy HIV-negative adults with no recently reported acute infections or vaccinations were included as donors. Every donor was a Caucasian adult residing in Nashville, Tennessee, USA. For unsorted samples, tens of millions of PBMCs were counted and genomic DNA was extracted with the QIAamp DNA Blood Mini kit. After blood collection by leukapheresis, PBMCs were isolated using Ficoll-Histopaque density gradient centrifugation and then cryopreserved in the vapor phase of liquid nitrogen. V is shortened by 1 base, J by 4 bases, and the region joining them spans 17 bases. Based on the germline V gene (reference sequence), the CDR1 and CDR2 sequences are PRHDT and FYEKMQ. From cysteine to phenylalanine, the CDR3 is 16 amino acids long. Only the CDR3 region is kept as DNA, spanning 48 bases read in frame from base 1.

Sequenced: PBMCs. This chain is built from TRBV13 and TRBJ2-7; TRBD2 is a possible D gene, resting on 6 matching bases. The receptor was derived from a woman in her 40s in good health. Some clones in this sample may be carry-over from other donors' samples. CDR3 region: CASSLDGTGRSYEQYF. The sequenced DNA is TGTGCCAGCAGCTTAGACGGGACCGGGAGAAGTTACGAGCAGTACTTC. The full variable domain, completed from the reference TRBV13 and TRBJ2-7 proteins outside the CDR3, reads AAGVIQSPRHLIKEKRETATLKCYPIPRHDTVYWYQQGPGQDPQFLISFYEKMQSDKGSIPDRFSAQQFSDYHSELNMSSLELGDSALYFCASSLDGTGRSYEQYFGPGTRLTVT.